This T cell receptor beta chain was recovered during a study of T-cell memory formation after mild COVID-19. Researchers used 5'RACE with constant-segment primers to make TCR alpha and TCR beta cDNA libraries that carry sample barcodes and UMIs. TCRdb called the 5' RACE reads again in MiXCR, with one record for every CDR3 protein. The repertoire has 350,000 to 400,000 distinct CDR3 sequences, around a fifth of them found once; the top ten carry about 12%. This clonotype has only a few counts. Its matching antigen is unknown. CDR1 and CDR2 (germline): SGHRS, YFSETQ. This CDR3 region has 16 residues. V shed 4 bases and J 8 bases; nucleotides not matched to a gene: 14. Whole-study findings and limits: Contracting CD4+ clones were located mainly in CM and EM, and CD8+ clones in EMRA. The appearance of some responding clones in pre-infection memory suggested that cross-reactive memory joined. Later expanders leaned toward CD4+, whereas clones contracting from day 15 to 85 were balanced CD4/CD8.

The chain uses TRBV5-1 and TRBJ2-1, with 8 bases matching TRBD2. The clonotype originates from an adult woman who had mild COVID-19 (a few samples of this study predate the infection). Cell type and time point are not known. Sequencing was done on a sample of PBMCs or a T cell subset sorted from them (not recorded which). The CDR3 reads CASSITPGLDPHEQFF. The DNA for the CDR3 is TGCGCCAGCAGCATTACTCCGGGACTAGATCCGCATGAGCAGTTCTTC.